This is a list of T cell receptor beta chains from one sample in a study of response to subunit inactivated influenza vaccine. Each CDR3 protein is one row after TCRdb ran MiXCR on the RT-PCR reads. The data contain under 500,000 distinct CDR3 sequences, roughly 11% of them singletons. Sequencing was performed on PBMCs from blood, taken roughly 47 days after vaccination. These receptors all come from a man aged 45 to 65 who received an inactivated influenza vaccine. Both conserved end residues are part of each CDR3. D genes are given only for firm matches. Clone size appears in some rows only: once, few, many, or a class for an expanded clone.

clone_size	v_call	d_call	j_call	cdr3_length	cdr3_aa	cdr3_nt
NA	TRBV5-1	NA	TRBJ2-7	16	CASSFGPSASSYEQYF	TGCGCCAGCAGCTTCGGTCCTAGCGCAAGCTCCTACGAGCAGTACTTC
few	TRBV29-1	NA	TRBJ2-2	14	CSVGGDRGTGELFF	TGCAGCGTTGGGGGGGACCGAGGAACCGGGGAGCTGTTTTTT
NA	TRBV6-2/TRBV6-3	NA	TRBJ2-3	15	CASNRFGTSTDTQYF	TGTGCCAGCAATAGGTTCGGGACTAGCACAGATACGCAGTATTTT
many	TRBV5-1	NA	TRBJ2-5	14	CASSLGRLQETQYF	TGCGCCAGCAGCTTGGGCAGGCTCCAAGAGACCCAGTACTTC
NA	TRBV4-1	TRBD2	TRBJ2-1	14	CASSQLGTSNEQFF	TGCGCCAGCAGCCAGTTAGGGACTAGCAATGAGCAGTTCTTC
few	TRBV20-1	NA	TRBJ1-6	15	CSARDRSSYNSPLHF	TGCAGTGCTAGAGATCGGAGCTCCTATAATTCACCCCTCCACTTT
NA	TRBV6-1	TRBD1	TRBJ1-2	20	CASSVLRSGTGVGQNYGYTF	TGTGCCAGCAGTGTGTTGAGGAGTGGAACAGGAGTGGGACAGAACTATGGCTACACCTTC
NA	TRBV7-9	NA	TRBJ2-5	13	CASSFGELETQYF	TGTGCCAGCAGCTTTGGGGAGTTAGAGACCCAGTACTTC
NA	TRBV28	NA	TRBJ2-1	13	CASSLSLVHEQFF	TGTGCCAGCAGTTTATCCCTAGTGCATGAGCAGTTCTTC
few	TRBV6-2/TRBV6-3	TRBD2	TRBJ2-1	15	CASSYNRLAGGEQFF	TGTGCCAGCAGTTATAATAGGCTAGCGGGGGGAGAGCAGTTCTTC
few	TRBV28	NA	TRBJ2-7	14	CASSWGGAIYEQYF	TGTGCCAGCAGTTGGGGGGGGGCCATCTACGAGCAGTACTTC
NA	TRBV9	NA	TRBJ2-3	12	CASSVTGDTQYF	TGTGCCAGCAGCGTTACTGGAGATACGCAGTATTTT